This record covers a single T cell receptor beta chain. Its target is not known. TCRdb keeps only in-frame clones here, not all; method: immunoSEQ multiplex PCR. The sample lists fewer than 700,000 clones, approximately 95% occurring once. Germline V gene lookup returns CDR1 SGDLS and CDR2 YYNGEE. The CDR3 spans 15 residues. The ends were cut back, 4 bases at V and 6 bases at J, with 17 bases in the middle. The entry originates in a study of shared clonotypes between healthy human individuals. Overall study findings and caveats: Rarefaction showed sorted-subset sequencing was incomplete despite large depth. Memory subsets generally showed smaller estimated richness than naive subsets did.

Naive CD8 cells lacked CD45RO and underwent positive selection for CCR7, leaving out terminally differentiated effector memory CD45RA+ cells. The clonotype was recovered from a woman aged 30 to 39 in good health. V and J are TRBV9 and TRBJ2-4; perhaps TRBD1 as D (7 bases). The sample was naive CD8+ T cells sorted from blood. The CDR3 region is CASSPTGRMGNIQYF. In nucleotides, the CDR3 is TGTGCCAGCAGCCCGACAGGGAGGATGGGAAACATTCAGTACTTC. Full variable domain (remainder filled in from reference TRBV9 and TRBJ2-4): DSGVTQTPKHLITATGQRVTLRCSPRSGDLSVYWYQQSLDQGLQFLIQYYNGEERAKGNILERFSAQQFPDLHSELNLSSLELGDSALYFCASSPTGRMGNIQYFGAGTRLSVL.